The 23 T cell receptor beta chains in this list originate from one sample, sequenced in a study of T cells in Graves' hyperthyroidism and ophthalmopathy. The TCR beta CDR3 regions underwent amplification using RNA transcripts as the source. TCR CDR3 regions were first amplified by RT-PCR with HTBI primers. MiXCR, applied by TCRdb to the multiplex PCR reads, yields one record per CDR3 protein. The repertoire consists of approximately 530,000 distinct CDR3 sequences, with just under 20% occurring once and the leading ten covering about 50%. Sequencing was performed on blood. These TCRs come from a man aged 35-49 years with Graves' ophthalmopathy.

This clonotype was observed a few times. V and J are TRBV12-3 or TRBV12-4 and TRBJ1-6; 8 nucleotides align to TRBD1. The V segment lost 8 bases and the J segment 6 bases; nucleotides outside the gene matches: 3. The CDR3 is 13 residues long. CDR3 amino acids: CASADRVNSPLHF. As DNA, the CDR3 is TGTGCCAGCGCGGACAGGGTTAATTCACCCCTCCACTTT.

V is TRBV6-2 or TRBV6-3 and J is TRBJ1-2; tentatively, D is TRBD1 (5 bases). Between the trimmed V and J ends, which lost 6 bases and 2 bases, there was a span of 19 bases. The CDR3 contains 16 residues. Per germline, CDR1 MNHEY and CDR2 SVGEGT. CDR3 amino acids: CASRTAVRRGNYGYTF. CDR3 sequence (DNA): TGTGCCAGCAGGACGGCCGTACGGAGGGGAAACTATGGCTACACCTTC.

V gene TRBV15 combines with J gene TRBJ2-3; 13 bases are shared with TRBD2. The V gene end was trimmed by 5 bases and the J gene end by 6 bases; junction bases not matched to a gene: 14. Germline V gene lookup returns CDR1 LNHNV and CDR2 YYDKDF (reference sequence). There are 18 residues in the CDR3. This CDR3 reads CATSARLAGGLLGDTQYF. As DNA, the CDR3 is TGTGCCACCAGCGCCCGACTAGCGGGGGGCCTTTTGGGGGATACGCAGTATTTT.

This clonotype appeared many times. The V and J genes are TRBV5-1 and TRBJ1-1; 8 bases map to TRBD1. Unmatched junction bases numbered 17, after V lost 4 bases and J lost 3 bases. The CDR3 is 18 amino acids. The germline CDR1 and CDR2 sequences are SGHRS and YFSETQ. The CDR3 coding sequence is TGCGCCAGCAGCCTAACGACAGGGGCCCTTCGACTGGACACTGAAGCTTTCTTT. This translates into CASSLTTGALRLDTEAFF.

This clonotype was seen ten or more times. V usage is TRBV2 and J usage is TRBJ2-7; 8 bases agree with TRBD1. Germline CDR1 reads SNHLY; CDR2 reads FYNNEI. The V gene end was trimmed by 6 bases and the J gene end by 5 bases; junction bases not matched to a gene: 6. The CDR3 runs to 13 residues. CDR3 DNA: TGTGCCAGCAGGAGGCAGGGGGCAGACGAGCAGTACTTC. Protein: CASRRQGADEQYF.

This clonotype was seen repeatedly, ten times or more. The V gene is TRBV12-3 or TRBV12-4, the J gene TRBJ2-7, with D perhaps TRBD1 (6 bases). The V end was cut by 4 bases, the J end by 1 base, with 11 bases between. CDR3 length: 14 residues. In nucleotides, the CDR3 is TGTGCCAGCAGTTACAGGGCAGGATCCTACGAGCAGTACTTC. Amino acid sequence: CASSYRAGSYEQYF.

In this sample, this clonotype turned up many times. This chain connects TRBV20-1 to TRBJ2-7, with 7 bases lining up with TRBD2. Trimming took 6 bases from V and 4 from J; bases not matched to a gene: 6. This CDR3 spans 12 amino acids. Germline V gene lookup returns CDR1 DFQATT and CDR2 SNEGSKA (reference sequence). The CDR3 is CSALKLAYEQYF. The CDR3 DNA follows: TGCAGTGCGCTTAAACTAGCGTACGAGCAGTACTTC.

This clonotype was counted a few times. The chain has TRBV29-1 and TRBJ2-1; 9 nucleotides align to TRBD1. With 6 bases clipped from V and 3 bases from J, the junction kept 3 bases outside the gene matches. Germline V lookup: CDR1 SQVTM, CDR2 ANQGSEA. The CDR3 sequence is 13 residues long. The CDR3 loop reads CSVGTGFYNEQFF. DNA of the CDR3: TGCAGCGTCGGGACAGGGTTCTACAATGAGCAGTTCTTC.

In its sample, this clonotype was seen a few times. The CDR3 nucleotides read TGTGCCAGCAGCGACGGGGGGTTAGCGCGGGAGGGATTCTACGAGCAGTACTTC. Its translation: CASSDGGLAREGFYEQYF. This rearrangement joins TRBV6-1 to TRBJ2-7; the match to TRBD2 covers 9 bases. Germline trimming cut 6 bases from V and 3 bases from J; bases unmatched to any gene: 18. The germline CDR1 and CDR2 sequences are MNHNS and SASEGT. CDR3 length: 18 residues.

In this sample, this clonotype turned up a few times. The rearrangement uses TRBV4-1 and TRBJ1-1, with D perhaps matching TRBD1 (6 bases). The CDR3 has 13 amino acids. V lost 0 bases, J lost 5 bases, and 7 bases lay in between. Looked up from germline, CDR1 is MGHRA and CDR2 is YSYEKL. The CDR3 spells CASSQDRGTEAFF. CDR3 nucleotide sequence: TGCGCCAGCAGCCAAGACAGGGGTACTGAAGCTTTCTTT.

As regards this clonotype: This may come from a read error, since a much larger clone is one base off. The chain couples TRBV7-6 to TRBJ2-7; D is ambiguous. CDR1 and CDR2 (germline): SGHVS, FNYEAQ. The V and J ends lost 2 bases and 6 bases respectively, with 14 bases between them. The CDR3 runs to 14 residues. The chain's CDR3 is CASSLRQLDCEQYF. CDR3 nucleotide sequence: TGTGCCAGCAGCTTAAGGCAGCTAGATTGCGAGCAGTACTTC. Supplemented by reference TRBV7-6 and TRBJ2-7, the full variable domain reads GAGVSQSPRYKVTKRGQDVALRCDPISGHVSLYWYRQALGQGPEFLTYFNYEAQQDKSGLPNDRFSAERPEGSISTLTIQRTEQRDSAMYRCASSLRQLDCEQYFGPGTRLTVT.

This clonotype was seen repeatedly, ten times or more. Written as DNA, the CDR3 is TGCAGTGCTAGAAGCACCTTCCTTAGCACAGATACGCAGTATTTT. Its protein product is CSARSTFLSTDTQYF. The chain employs TRBV20-1 and TRBJ2-3; no clear D gene. The germline CDR1 and CDR2 sequences are DFQATT and SNEGSKA (reference sequence). Trimming took off 2 bases at V and 0 bases at J, with 12 bases between the two ends. This CDR3 has 15 residues.

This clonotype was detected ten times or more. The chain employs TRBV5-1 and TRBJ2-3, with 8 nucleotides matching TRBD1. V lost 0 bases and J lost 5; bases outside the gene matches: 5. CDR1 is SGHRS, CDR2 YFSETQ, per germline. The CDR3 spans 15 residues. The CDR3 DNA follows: TGCGCCAGCAGCTTGGCAGGGGGCGAGAGAGATACGCAGTATTTT. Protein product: CASSLAGGERDTQYF.

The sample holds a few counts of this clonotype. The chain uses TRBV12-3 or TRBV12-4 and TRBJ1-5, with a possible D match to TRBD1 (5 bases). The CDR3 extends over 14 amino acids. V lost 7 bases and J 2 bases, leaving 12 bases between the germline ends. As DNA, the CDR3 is TGTGCCAGCATGCAGGGTGTAGGCAATCAGCCCCAGCATTTT. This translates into CASMQGVGNQPQHF.

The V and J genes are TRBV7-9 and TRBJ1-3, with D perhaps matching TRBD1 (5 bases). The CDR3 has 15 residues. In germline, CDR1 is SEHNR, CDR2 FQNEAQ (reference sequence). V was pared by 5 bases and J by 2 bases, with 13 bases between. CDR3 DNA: TGTGCCAGCAGCCAAGACCCAGGGACTGGAAACACCATATATTTT. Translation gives CASSQDPGTGNTIYF.

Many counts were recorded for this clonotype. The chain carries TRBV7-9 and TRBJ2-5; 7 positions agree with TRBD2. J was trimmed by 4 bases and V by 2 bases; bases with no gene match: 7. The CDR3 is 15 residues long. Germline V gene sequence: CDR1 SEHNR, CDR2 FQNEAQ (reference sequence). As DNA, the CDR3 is TGTGCCAGCAGCTTAACGGGAGGTGCGGTAGAGACCCAGTACTTC. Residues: CASSLTGGAVETQYF.

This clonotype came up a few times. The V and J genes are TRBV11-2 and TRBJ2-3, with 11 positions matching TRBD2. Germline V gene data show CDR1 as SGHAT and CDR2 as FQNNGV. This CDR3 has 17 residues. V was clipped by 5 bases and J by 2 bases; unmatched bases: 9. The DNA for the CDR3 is TGTGCCAGCAGCGCCGGAGCTAGCGGGAGGATCACAGATACGCAGTATTTT. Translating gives CASSAGASGRITDTQYF.

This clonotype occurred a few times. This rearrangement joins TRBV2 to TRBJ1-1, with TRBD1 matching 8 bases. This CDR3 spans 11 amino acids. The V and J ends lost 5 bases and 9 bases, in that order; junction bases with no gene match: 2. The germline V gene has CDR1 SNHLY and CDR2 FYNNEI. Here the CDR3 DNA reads TGTGCCAGCAGTACAGGGGGAAAAGCTTTCTTT. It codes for CASSTGGKAFF.

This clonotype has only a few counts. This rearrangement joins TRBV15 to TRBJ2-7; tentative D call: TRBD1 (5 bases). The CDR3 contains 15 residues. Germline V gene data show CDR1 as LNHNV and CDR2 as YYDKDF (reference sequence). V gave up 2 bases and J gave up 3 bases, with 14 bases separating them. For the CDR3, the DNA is TGTGCCACCAGCAGACAAGGGCAGGGCAGCTACGAGCAGTACTTC. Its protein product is CATSRQGQGSYEQYF. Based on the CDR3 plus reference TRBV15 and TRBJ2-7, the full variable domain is DAMVIQNPRYQVTQFGKPVTLSCSQTLNHNVMYWYQQKSSQAPKLLFHYYDKDFNNEADTPDNFQSRRPNTSFCFLDIRSPGLGDTAMYLCATSRQGQGSYEQYFGPGTRLTVT.

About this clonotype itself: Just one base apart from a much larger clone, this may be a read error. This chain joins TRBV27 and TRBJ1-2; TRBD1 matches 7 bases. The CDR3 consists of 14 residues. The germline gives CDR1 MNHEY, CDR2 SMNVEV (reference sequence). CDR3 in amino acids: CASSLGRGKGGYAF. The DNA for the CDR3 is TGTGCCAGCAGTTTAGGCAGGGGGAAGGGTGGCTACGCCTTC.

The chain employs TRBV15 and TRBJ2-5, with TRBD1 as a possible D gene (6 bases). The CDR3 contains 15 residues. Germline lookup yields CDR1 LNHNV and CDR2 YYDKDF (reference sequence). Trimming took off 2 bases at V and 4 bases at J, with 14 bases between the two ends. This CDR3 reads CATSRSRGARETQYF. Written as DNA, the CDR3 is TGTGCCACCAGCAGATCCAGGGGCGCACGAGAGACCCAGTACTTC.

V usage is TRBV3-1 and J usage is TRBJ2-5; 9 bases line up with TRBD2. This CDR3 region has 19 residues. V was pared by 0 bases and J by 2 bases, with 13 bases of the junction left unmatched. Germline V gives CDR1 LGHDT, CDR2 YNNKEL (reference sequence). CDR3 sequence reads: CASSQDNSGRGPTQETQYF. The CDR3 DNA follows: TGTGCCAGCAGCCAAGATAATAGCGGGAGAGGGCCCACACAAGAGACCCAGTACTTC.

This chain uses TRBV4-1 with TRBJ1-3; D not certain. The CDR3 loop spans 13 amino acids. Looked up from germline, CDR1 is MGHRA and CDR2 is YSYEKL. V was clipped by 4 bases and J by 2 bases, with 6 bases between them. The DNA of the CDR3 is TGCGCCAGCAGCCGGTTAGCTGGAAACACCATATATTTT. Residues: CASSRLAGNTIYF.